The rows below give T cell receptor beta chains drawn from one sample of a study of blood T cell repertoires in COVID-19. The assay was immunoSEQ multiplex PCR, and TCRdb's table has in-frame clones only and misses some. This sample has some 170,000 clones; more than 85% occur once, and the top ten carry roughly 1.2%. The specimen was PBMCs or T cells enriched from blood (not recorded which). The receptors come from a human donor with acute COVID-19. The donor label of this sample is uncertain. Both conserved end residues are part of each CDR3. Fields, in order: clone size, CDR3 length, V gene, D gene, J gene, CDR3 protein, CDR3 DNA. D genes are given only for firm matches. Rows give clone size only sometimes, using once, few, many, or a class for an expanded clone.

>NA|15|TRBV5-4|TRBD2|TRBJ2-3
CASSFRLAGLDTQYF
TGTGCCAGCAGCTTCCGGCTAGCGGGACTAGATACGCAGTATTTT
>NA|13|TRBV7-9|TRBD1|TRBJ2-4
CASSLEGGLIQYF
TGTGCCAGCAGCCTGGAAGGGGGCCTAATTCAGTACTTC
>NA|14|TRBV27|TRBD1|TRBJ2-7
CASSLGTGSYEQYF
TGTGCCAGCAGTTTAGGGACAGGGAGTTACGAGCAGTACTTC
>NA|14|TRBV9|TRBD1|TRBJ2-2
CASSDRGGGGELFF
TGTGCCAGCAGCGACAGGGGCGGAGGCGGGGAGCTGTTTTTT
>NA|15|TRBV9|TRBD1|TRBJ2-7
CASSFGQGGGYEQYF
TGTGCCAGCAGCTTCGGACAGGGGGGCGGCTACGAGCAGTACTTC
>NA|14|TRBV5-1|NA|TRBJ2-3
CASSLAGDADTQYF
TGCGCCAGCAGCTTGGCGGGAGATGCAGATACGCAGTATTTT
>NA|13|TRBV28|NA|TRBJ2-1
CASSSQGPREQFF
TGTGCCAGCAGTTCGCAGGGGCCGAGGGAGCAGTTCTTC
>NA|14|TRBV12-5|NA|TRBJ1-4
CASGLDRINEKLFF
TGTGCTAGTGGTCTCGACAGAATTAATGAAAAACTGTTTTTT
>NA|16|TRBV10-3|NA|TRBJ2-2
CAISESGHYNTGELFF
TGTGCCATCAGTGAGTCGGGGCACTACAACACCGGGGAGCTGTTTTTT
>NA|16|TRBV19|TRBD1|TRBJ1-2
CASRTSGTDFLYGYTF
TGTGCCAGTAGAACTTCCGGGACAGACTTTTTATATGGCTACACCTTC
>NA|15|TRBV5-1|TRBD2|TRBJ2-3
CASSLFAGDTDTQYF
TGCGCCAGCAGCCTGTTTGCGGGGGACACAGATACGCAGTATTTT
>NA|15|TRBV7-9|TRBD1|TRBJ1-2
CASSKPPTGNYGYTF
TGTGCCAGCAGCAAACCTCCGACAGGGAACTATGGCTACACCTTC
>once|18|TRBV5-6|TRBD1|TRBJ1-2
CASSFGGTRGRLIYGYTF
TGTGCCAGCAGCTTTGGGGGAACCAGGGGGCGCCTTATCTATGGCTACACCTTC
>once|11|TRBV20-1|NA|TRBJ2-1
CSARRNEEQFF
TGCAGTGCTAGGCGGAACGAGGAGCAGTTCTTC
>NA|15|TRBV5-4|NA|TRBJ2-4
CASSSLKGLMDIQYF
TGTGCCAGCAGCTCCCTCAAGGGGCTGATGGACATTCAGTACTTC
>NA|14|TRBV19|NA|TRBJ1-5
CASGLQAGNQPQHF
TGTGCCAGTGGCCTTCAGGCAGGTAATCAGCCCCAGCATTTT
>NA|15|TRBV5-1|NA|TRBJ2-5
CASSFTGTNQETQYF
TGCGCCAGCAGCTTCACAGGAACAAACCAAGAGACCCAGTACTTC
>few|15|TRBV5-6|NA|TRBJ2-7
CASSTLAGSSYEQYF
TGTGCCAGCAGCACCCTCGCGGGGTCCTCCTACGAGCAGTACTTC
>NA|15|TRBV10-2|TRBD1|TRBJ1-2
CASSPGTGTRYGYTF
TGCGCCAGCAGCCCCGGGACAGGGACCCGCTATGGCTACACCTTC
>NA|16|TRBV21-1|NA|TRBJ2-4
CASSLPGQLGLNIQYF
TGTGCCAGCAGCCTCCCGGGACAGTTAGGGTTAAACATTCAGTACTTC
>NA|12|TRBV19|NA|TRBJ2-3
CASRGGTDTQYF
TGTGCCAGTAGAGGGGGCACAGATACGCAGTATTTT
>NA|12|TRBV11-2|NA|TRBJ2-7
CASSLQTYEQYF
TGTGCCAGCAGCTTACAGACCTACGAGCAGTACTTC
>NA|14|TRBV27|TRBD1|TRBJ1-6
CASSPPGQGAPLHF
TGTGCCAGCAGTCCCCCGGGACAGGGGGCACCCCTCCACTTT
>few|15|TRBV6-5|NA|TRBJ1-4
CASSYAGQTNEKLFF
TGTGCCAGCAGTTATGCCGGACAGACTAATGAAAAACTGTTTTTT
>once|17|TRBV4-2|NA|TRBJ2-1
CASSQDILGANHNEQFF
TGTGCCAGCAGCCAAGATATTCTAGGGGCCAACCACAATGAGCAGTTCTTC
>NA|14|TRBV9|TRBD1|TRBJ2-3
CASSVTGVTDTQYF
TGTGCCAGCAGCGTCACAGGGGTCACAGATACGCAGTATTTT
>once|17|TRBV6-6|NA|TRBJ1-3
CASSPPKGRGYGNTIYF
TGTGCCAGCAGTCCACCGAAGGGGAGGGGATACGGAAACACCATATATTTT
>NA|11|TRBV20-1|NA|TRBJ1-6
CSAPYHSPLHF
TGCAGTGCTCCCTACCATTCACCCCTCCACTTT
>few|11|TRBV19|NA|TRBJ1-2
CASRQGEGYTF
TGTGCCAGTAGACAAGGGGAAGGCTACACCTTC
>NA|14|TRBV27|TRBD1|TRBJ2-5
CASRSTGFQETQYF
TGTGCCAGCAGGTCGACAGGGTTCCAAGAGACCCAGTACTTC
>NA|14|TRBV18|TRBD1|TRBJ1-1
CASSPNTGDTEAFF
TGTGCCAGCTCACCTAACACAGGGGACACTGAAGCTTTCTTT
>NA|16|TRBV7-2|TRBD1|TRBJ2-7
CASSLSDRGPPNEQYF
TGTGCCAGCAGCTTATCGGACAGGGGGCCCCCGAACGAGCAGTACTTC
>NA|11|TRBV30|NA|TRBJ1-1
CAWSRGQEAFF
TGTGCCTGGAGCCGAGGGCAGGAAGCTTTCTTT
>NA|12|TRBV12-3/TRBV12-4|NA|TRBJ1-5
CASTVNNQPQHF
TGTGCCAGCACCGTAAACAATCAGCCCCAGCATTTT
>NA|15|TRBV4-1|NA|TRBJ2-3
CASSQGAGVTDTQYF
TGCGCCAGCAGCCAGGGGGCAGGAGTCACAGATACGCAGTATTTT
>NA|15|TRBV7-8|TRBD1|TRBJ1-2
CASSPWTGAGGGYTF
TGTGCCAGCAGCCCTTGGACAGGCGCCGGCGGAGGCTACACCTTC
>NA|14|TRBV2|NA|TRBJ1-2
CASSEGGGGRGYTF
TGTGCCAGCAGTGAGGGCGGCGGGGGACGTGGCTACACCTTC
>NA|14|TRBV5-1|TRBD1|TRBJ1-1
CASSFGTGEGEAFF
TGCGCCAGCAGCTTCGGGACAGGGGAAGGAGAGGCTTTCTTT
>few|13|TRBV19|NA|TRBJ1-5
CASSINRGQPQHF
TGTGCCAGTAGTATAAATCGGGGGCAGCCCCAGCATTTT
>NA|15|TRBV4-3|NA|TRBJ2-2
CASSQDRGDTGELFF
TGCGCCAGCAGCCAAGATCGGGGAGACACCGGGGAGCTGTTTTTT
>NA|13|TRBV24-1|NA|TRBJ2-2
CATSVLNTGELFF
TGTGCCACCAGTGTCCTAAACACCGGGGAGCTGTTTTTT
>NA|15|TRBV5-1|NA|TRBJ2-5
CASSLTGLGPGTQYF
TGCGCCAGCAGCCTTACGGGACTCGGCCCCGGGACCCAGTACTTC
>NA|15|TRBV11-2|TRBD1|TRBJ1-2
CASSSIRGIGYGYTF
TGTGCCAGCAGCTCCATCAGGGGGATTGGCTATGGCTACACCTTC
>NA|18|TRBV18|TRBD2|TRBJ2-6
CASSPRLAGGPGANVLTF
TGTGCCAGCTCACCACGACTAGCGGGGGGGCCCGGGGCCAACGTCCTGACTTTC
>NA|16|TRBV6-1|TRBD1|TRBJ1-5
CASSEGEGGGNQPQHF
TGTGCCAGCAGTGAAGGAGAAGGGGGCGGCAATCAGCCCCAGCATTTT
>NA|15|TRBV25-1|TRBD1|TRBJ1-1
CASSERFRGQAEAFF
TGTGCCAGCAGTGAAAGGTTCAGGGGGCAGGCTGAAGCTTTCTTT
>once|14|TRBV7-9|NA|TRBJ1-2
CASSNKQGRGGYTF
TGTGCCAGCAGCAATAAACAGGGAAGGGGTGGCTACACCTTC
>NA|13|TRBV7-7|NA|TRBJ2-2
CASSNTGNGELFF
TGTGCCAGCAGTAATACAGGGAACGGGGAGCTGTTTTTT
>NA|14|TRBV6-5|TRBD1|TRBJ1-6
CASSHRDSNSPLHF
TGTGCCAGCAGCCACCGGGACAGCAATTCACCCCTCCACTTT
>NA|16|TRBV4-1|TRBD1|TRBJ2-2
CASSQFVRDRGGELFF
TGCGCCAGCAGCCAATTTGTCCGGGACAGGGGAGGGGAGCTGTTTTTT
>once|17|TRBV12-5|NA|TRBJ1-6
CASGLVLGQILDSPLHF
TGTGCTAGTGGTTTGGTACTAGGACAGATCTTAGATTCACCCCTCCACTTT